This TCR beta chain was captured in a study of blood T cell repertoires in COVID-19. About the research overall: The origin of the acute and convalescent COVID-19 samples was the United States, Italy and Spain. Sample material is recorded as cDNA or gDNA derived from T cells, B-cell-depleted T cells, or PBMCs.

Trimming shortened V by 4 bases and J by 0 bases, and 7 bases separated the two germline ends. The germline gives CDR1 SQVTM, CDR2 ANQGSEA. The CDR3 loop spans 13 amino acids. Under the authors' procedure: Reference gene primer amplification in the assay estimated nucleated cell counts. Here immunoSEQ multiplex PCR was the method, and the copy in TCRdb shows in-frame clones only, minus some. V, J and clone size reflect that table, while D and trimming were determined from the DNA. The repertoire has some 96,000 clones, 85% of them found once; the top ten carry around an eighth. Material: peripheral blood. V is TRBV29-1 and J is TRBJ1-3; the D is unclear. The clonotype was recovered from a man aged 50-59 years with active or convalescent COVID-19. CDR3 nucleotides: TGCAGCGTTGGAACAGCCTCTGGAAACACCATATATTTT. The encoded protein is CSVGTASGNTIYF. Full variable domain (missing parts from reference TRBV29-1 and TRBJ1-3): SAVISQKPSRDICQRGTSLTIQCQVDSQVTMMFWYRQQPGQSLTLIATANQGSEATYESGFVIDKFPISRPNLTFSTLTVSNMSPEDSSIYLCSVGTASGNTIYFGEGSWLTVV.